This T cell receptor beta chain comes out of a study of cytomegalovirus exposure and HLA in healthy donors (dated by TCRdb to between 2016 and 2019). Regarding the research as a whole: In an earlier analysis of 450 to 750 of the donors, approximately 260 Gb of sequence data and about 110 million unique TCR beta sequences from approximately 180 million T cells were reported. An early release covering more than 500 HLA-typed donors comprised 250 to 350 gigabases of sequencing data and around 86 million unique TCR sequences. Of the approximately 400 genotyped donors, approximately 80% were placed in the genetic ancestry cluster associated with self-reported Caucasian donors. The study aimed to test whether signatures of past pathogen exposure could be identified by cataloging public T cell receptors. The study profiled the T cell repertoires of 500 to 800 subjects by immunosequencing and related them to cytomegalovirus serostatus. Along with the approximately 700-subject first cohort, a separate validation cohort of over a hundred different subjects was used. To predict cytomegalovirus infection status, the study brought together high-throughput TCR immunosequencing, statistical association of individual TCRs with disease status, and machine learning. A later analysis re-examined previously published TCR beta repertoires from 500 to 700 donors and added high-resolution HLA genotyping to investigate patterns of TCR occurrence. Rather than drawing on any new phenotypic data, the later analysis identified candidate immune exposures from TCR beta sequences and the way those sequences occurred across donors. An earlier analysis of around 640 of the donors used high-throughput TCR beta sequencing to judge whether each TCR beta V gene segment behaved as functional or pseudogenic. Donor age, sex, ethnicity and CMV serostatus were compiled alongside the repertoire data. A later genetic analysis used genome-wide SNP genotypes for about 60% of the roughly 700 donors, treating that subset as a discovery cohort. Every discovery cohort repertoire had been produced on one sequencing platform. HLA typing covered class I and class II loci at four-digit resolution. Typing coverage differed by locus: A, B, C, DRB1 and DQB1 were typed in roughly 620-640 donors, DQA1 in 500 to 550, DPA1 in 600 to 610, and DPB1 in approximately 450. Four or five DR-DQ haplotypes were handled as single units for association and clustering because linkage in the cohort was strong. Across approximately 400 genotyped donors of the cohort, an average of 235,054 unique TCR beta nucleotide sequences per donor were sequenced, and 15% to 20% of those sequences were non-productive. Results and caveats for the whole study, not just this receptor: The only immune exposure information available for the cohort was CMV serostatus. In a later analysis, HLA-associated TCR beta chains showed more clonal expansion and lower generation probabilities than non-associated chains that were equally common. A later analysis reported that several top co-occurrence clusters appeared linked to parvovirus B19, influenza, CMV and Epstein-Barr virus. Specific HLA alleles were associated with around 18,000 TCR beta sequences at a false discovery rate of 0.05 in a later analysis. Across donors, most TCR sequences were observed very rarely, whereas some public TCRs were present in many individuals. A few of the identified cytomegalovirus-associated TCR beta chains were confirmed in vitro to be specific for cytomegalovirus antigens. Because HLA typing was unavailable for some donors at each locus, only the typed subset was used in association tests. It was suggested by the authors that the approach could potentially be generalized to other disease states and immunological phenotypes. Correlated functional status among segregating V segments might reflect linkage disequilibrium, but an unknown experimental factor could not be ruled out. In this cohort, only TCR beta chains were sequenced, and detectable features were limited by the absence of alpha or paired-chain data. A later analysis found that most CMV-associated TCR beta chains appeared HLA-restricted, with HLA associations seemingly driven largely by CMV exposure. A further reported finding was that TCR beta sequences accurately predicted the HLA-A and HLA-B alleles for most subjects in the first cohort. Assigning TCR associations to individual alleles was difficult when HLA alleles, especially DR and DQ, strongly co-occurred. According to a later analysis, TCR association rates differed among HLA loci, with DRB1 alleles showing the most associated TCRs and HLA-C alleles showing the fewest. The classifier was reported to diagnose cytomegalovirus status with high specificity and sensitivity in both the original and validation cohorts. The 87-base-pair reads could not distinguish some IMGT-functional V segments, including TRBV6-2 and TRBV6-3, so those segments were excluded. Because counts were too low, seventeen rarely observed V segments, including chromosome 9 orphons, were excluded from the earlier analysis of roughly 580 of the donors. A total of 164 TCR beta chains were listed by the study as associated with cytomegalovirus. In an earlier analysis of several hundred of the donors, most TCR beta V segments were observed in productive rearrangements about 87% or about 30% of the time, broadly matching IMGT annotations. The presence/absence analyses assumed that sequencing depth was roughly uniform across donors, and that assumption may not be true. According to a later genetic analysis, donors in an Asian-associated ancestry cluster had fewer N-insertions in productive TCRs than the approximately 630-donor mean. A cluster of highly shared sequence variants was judged likely to represent a technical artifact of the sequencing pipeline. An association between a missense DCLRE1C variant and V-gene and J-gene trimming of TCR beta chains was found in a later genetic analysis and replicated in an independent cohort.

Concerning this clone: Its antigen has not been determined.

Libraries came from the immunoSEQ multiplex PCR assay. The multiplex PCR relied on a mix of 60 forward primers for TCR Vbeta segments and 13 reverse primers for TCR Jbeta segments. The CDR3 region of rearranged TCR beta genes was amplified from genomic DNA with a multiplex PCR assay. The amplified TCR beta libraries were sequenced on the Illumina HiSeq System as 87-base-pair reads. The original pipeline was this. Across the 670 or so repertoires, a later analysis counted around 80 million unique TCR beta chains, roughly 11 million of which were shared by at least two donors. Raw reads were error-corrected and collapsed into unique sequences with a nearest-neighbor algorithm that merged closely related sequences to remove PCR and sequencing errors. CDR3 sequences were aligned to IMGT reference sequences to assign V, D and J gene segments. For a sequence to be retained, a match of at least six nucleotides was required to both a V gene segment and a J gene segment. A rearrangement was called productive if the CDR3 had no stop codons and remained in frame with V and J, and every other rearrangement was called non-productive. CDR3 was defined according to IMGT convention as the region running from the second conserved V-encoded cysteine to the conserved J-encoded phenylalanine. The earlier analysis of about 610 of the donors excluded sequences that lacked an unambiguous match to a single V gene segment. In an earlier analysis of a few hundred of the donors, a V segment was called functional when productive rearrangements were above 56.7%, and segregating when the standard deviation between donors exceeded 5%. A statistical classification framework was built for diagnosing cytomegalovirus status from the catalog of TCR beta chain sequences. In a later analysis, V and J genes were assigned by comparing TCR nucleotide sequences against IMGT/GENE-DB human TR gene sequences. Using the TCRdist pipeline, a later analysis assigned CDR3 sequences along with most-parsimonious VDJ recombination scenarios. In a later analysis, every TCR beta chain was defined by the combination of its CDR3 amino acid sequence and its V-gene family, and reads without a unique V-gene family were dropped. In a later analysis, 450 to 600 highly shared, low-generation-probability nucleotide sequences were removed to address suspected cross-contamination and a sequencing artifact. A later analysis calculated a clonal expansion index for each public chain from normalized within-repertoire ranks of inferred template counts. Generation probabilities in a later analysis came from a VDJ recombination model fitted to out-of-frame rearrangements, and those results were checked against IGoR. In a later analysis, TCR-TCR, TCR-HLA and TCR-CMV co-occurrence was scored with hypergeometric tests, and a repertoire-size bias correction was applied to TCR pairs. False discovery rates were estimated in a later analysis by permuting HLA or CMV assignments 20 times. In a later analysis, co-occurring TCRs were grouped with DBSCAN, and TCRdist sequence similarity was added when clustering was performed within HLA-allele-positive subsets. Repertoires with fewer than 30,000 or more than 120,000 public chains were left out of co-occurrence clustering, as were a few repertoires with anomalous nucleotide sharing. Held by TCRdb, this immuneACCESS table contains in-frame sequences only and omits some clones. Under half of the omission traces to an unresolved V gene where checked; the cause of the rest is unknown. Clone size and the V and J calls come from that table; the DNA yielded D and trimming. The sample's records list some 130,000 clones. The ten largest account for approximately 1.8% of the sample.

The cohort consisted of approximately 670 healthy bone marrow donors. At the time of sampling, all cohort members were nominally healthy, though unrecorded immune exposures were likely present. The donor was CMV seronegative and belonged to the group of around 400 seronegative cohort members. A peripheral blood sample was provided by each donor, and peripheral blood mononuclear cells were used for TCR beta sequencing. Genomic DNA extraction from the blood cell samples was performed with the Qiagen DNeasy Blood Extraction Kit. The CDR3 covers 15 residues, taking in both the cysteine and the phenylalanine. Of all the DNA, just the CDR3 is kept, 45 bases in frame from base 1. From a lookup of the germline V gene, CDR1 and CDR2 are SGDLS and YYNGEE. V lost 4 bases and J lost 0 bases; the stretch between them is 14 bases long.

The rearranged chain carries TRBV9 and TRBJ2-7; the D segment could be TRBD2, given 5 matching bases. The receptor was isolated from a man between 18 and 35 years old in good health and CMV-seronegative. Sequencing was performed on PBMCs. The CDR3 region: CASSRRSGSSYEQYF. The sequenced DNA: TGTGCCAGCAGCAGACGAAGCGGAAGCTCCTACGAGCAGTACTTC.